These T cell receptor beta chains were read from a single sample in a study of cytomegalovirus exposure and HLA in healthy donors. TCRdb's table, derived via immunoSEQ multiplex PCR, lists solely in-frame clones and lacks some. The data hold about 76,000 clones, with more than 55% observed a single time. Material for sequencing was PBMCs. These receptors came from a man between 60 and 75 years old in good health and CMV-seropositive. Both conserved end residues are part of each CDR3. The D gene is left open where the match is weak. Clone size is not always given. Where it is, it says once, few, many or a class for expanded clones.

V gene	clone size	J gene	D gene	CDR3 DNA	CDR3 protein
TRBV10-3	once	TRBJ2-1	TRBD1	TGTGCCATCAGTGACCCGGACAGGGAGTCCTACAATGAGCAGTTCTTC	CAISDPDRESYNEQFF
TRBV28	NA	TRBJ2-1	NA	NA	CASSSSSWGGNEQFF
TRBV9	NA	TRBJ1-1	TRBD1	TGTGCCAGCAGCGTAGGCACAGGGGATACGAACACTGAAGCTTTCTTT	CASSVGTGDTNTEAFF
TRBV9	NA	TRBJ1-2	NA	TGTGCCAGCACCTCGGGGGAGAAAGCTAACTATGGCTACACCTTC	CASTSGEKANYGYTF
TRBV7-9	NA	TRBJ1-5	TRBD1	TGTGCCAGCAGCTCCGAACAGGGGAATCAGCCCCAGCATTTT	CASSSEQGNQPQHF
TRBV11-2	few	TRBJ2-1	TRBD2	TGTGCCAGCAGCCGGGGGGGTGGCGGGAATAGAGGTGAGCAGTTCTTC	CASSRGGGGNRGEQFF
TRBV6-5	few	TRBJ2-1	TRBD2	TGTGCCAGCAGTCGACTAGCGGGAGGCAATGAGCAGTTCTTC	CASSRLAGGNEQFF
TRBV10-1	NA	TRBJ1-1	NA	TGCGCCGTTTGGGAGGGCATGAACACTGAAGCTTTCTTT	CAVWEGMNTEAFF
TRBV5-1	NA	TRBJ2-1	NA	TGCGCCAGCAGCACACTACAGGGATTGGACAATGAGCAGTTCTTC	CASSTLQGLDNEQFF
TRBV15	NA	TRBJ1-1	NA	TGTGCCACCAGCAGAGGCAGAGGCTTGAACACTGAAGCTTTCTTT	CATSRGRGLNTEAFF
TRBV28	NA	TRBJ1-4	TRBD1	TGTGCCAGCAGCCTAGGACAGGCCAATGAAAAACTGTTTTTT	CASSLGQANEKLFF
TRBV7-8	NA	TRBJ2-3	TRBD1	TGTGCCAGCAGCTTAGTAAAGGGCAGGGGGCATAGCACAGATACGCAGTATTTT	CASSLVKGRGHSTDTQYF
TRBV2	NA	TRBJ2-7	TRBD1	TGTGCCAGCAATGGACAGGGAGAGAACGAGCAGTACTTC	CASNGQGENEQYF
TRBV5-4	NA	TRBJ2-3	TRBD2	TGTGCCAGCAGCGATGAGCCTCTAGCGGGGATCACAGATACGCAGTATTTT	CASSDEPLAGITDTQYF
TRBV13	NA	TRBJ1-2	NA	TGTGCCAGCAGCTGGGGAGCCACAGGGTCAAGGGACTATGGCTACACCTTC	CASSWGATGSRDYGYTF
TRBV6-1	once	TRBJ2-7	NA	TGTGCCAGCAGCATACGGGTTCCCTACGAGCAGTACTTC	CASSIRVPYEQYF
TRBV30	NA	TRBJ1-1	TRBD1	TGTGCCGTTGCCAGAAGGGGGCCGGCTGAAGCTTTCTTT	CAVARRGPAEAFF
TRBV19	NA	TRBJ1-6	TRBD1	TGTGCCAGTAGTCCGGATGGACAGGGCTATTCACCCCTCCACTTT	CASSPDGQGYSPLHF
TRBV4-1	NA	TRBJ2-7	NA	TGCGCCAGCAGCCAAGATATGGGGTATAGGGGGGAGCAGTACTTC	CASSQDMGYRGEQYF
TRBV6-5	few	TRBJ2-7	TRBD1	TGTGCCAGCAGTTCGGACAGGGGAAAGTCCGAGCAGTACTTC	CASSSDRGKSEQYF
TRBV11-2	few	TRBJ2-7	NA	TGTGCCAGCACCTTCAATCCCGAGTACGAGCAGTACTTC	CASTFNPEYEQYF
TRBV27	NA	TRBJ2-7	TRBD1	TGTGCCAGCAGTTTGGACAGGGGGTGTGAGCAGTACTTC	CASSLDRGCEQYF
TRBV9	NA	TRBJ2-6	NA	TGTGCCAGCAGCGTCCCCGAGGGCTCTGGGGCCAACGTCCTGACTTTC	CASSVPEGSGANVLTF
TRBV14	NA	TRBJ2-6	NA	TGTGCCAGCAGCCTACGGGGATCTGGGGCCAACGTCCTGACTTTC	CASSLRGSGANVLTF
TRBV7-9	NA	TRBJ2-1	TRBD2	TGTGCCAGCAGCTTTCCGGGAGGGCCCTTCAATGAGCAGTTCTTC	CASSFPGGPFNEQFF
TRBV11-3	few	TRBJ2-1	NA	TGTGCCAGCAGCTTAGGTCAGGCTACCTCCTACAATGAGCAGTTCTTC	CASSLGQATSYNEQFF
TRBV9	NA	TRBJ2-3	TRBD2	TGTGCCAGCAGCCTAGGGGGTAGCGGGAGAGGCACAGATACGCAGTATTTT	CASSLGGSGRGTDTQYF
TRBV6-1	few	TRBJ2-7	TRBD2	TGTGCCAGCAGTGAATCGAGCGGGGGCCCCTACGAGCAGTACTTC	CASSESSGGPYEQYF
TRBV5-1	NA	TRBJ1-3	NA	TGCGCCAGCAGCTTGGGGGAGAGACTCTCTGGAAACACCATATATTTT	CASSLGERLSGNTIYF
TRBV19	NA	TRBJ2-5	NA	TGTGCCAGTAGTATAGGCCCGAGGGGGGAGACCCAGTACTTC	CASSIGPRGETQYF
TRBV28	NA	TRBJ2-7	NA	TGTGCCAGCAGGGAGCAGCTCCTTTCCTACGAGCAGTACTTC	CASREQLLSYEQYF
TRBV4-1	NA	TRBJ2-7	NA	TGCGCCAGCAGCCAACCCCACGGGGAAGGGAGCTACGAGCAGTACTTC	CASSQPHGEGSYEQYF
TRBV2	NA	TRBJ2-5	TRBD2	TGTGCCAGCAGTCTAAGGGGACTAGCGGGGGGGCTCCGGGAGACCCAGTACTTC	CASSLRGLAGGLRETQYF
TRBV6-1	NA	TRBJ1-2	NA	TGTGCCTCCAGGGAGGTGTCCTATGGTGGCTACACCTTC	CASREVSYGGYTF
TRBV5-1	NA	TRBJ2-1	NA	TGCGCCAGCAGCGAGGATTCTACGGCCTACAATGAGCAGTTCTTC	CASSEDSTAYNEQFF
TRBV6-1	NA	TRBJ1-5	NA	TGTGCCGCCGGGATCAATTATAGCAATCAGCCCCAGCATTTT	CAAGINYSNQPQHF
TRBV11-1	NA	TRBJ2-1	NA	TGTGCCAGCAGCTTGGGGGCTGGGAATGAGCAGTTCTTC	CASSLGAGNEQFF
TRBV7-2	few	TRBJ2-1	TRBD2	TGTGCCAGCAGCCGTCAAAGGACTAGCGGGGACGAGCAGTTCTTC	CASSRQRTSGDEQFF
TRBV11-2	few	TRBJ2-7	NA	TGTGCCAGCAGCTTAGCTAGCGTTGTCTCCTACGAGCAGTACTTC	CASSLASVVSYEQYF
TRBV19	NA	TRBJ1-5	TRBD1	TGTGCCAGTAGAGGACAGGGAAGTCAGCCCCAGCATTTT	CASRGQGSQPQHF
TRBV18	NA	TRBJ1-2	NA	TGTGCCAGCTCACCGGACAGAAACTATGGCTACACCTTC	CASSPDRNYGYTF